The rows below give T cell receptor beta chains drawn from one sample of a study of OX40 agonist ivuxolimab in advanced cancers. Profiling relied on immunoSEQ multiplex PCR, and the TCRdb table lists in-frame clones only, not all of them. The data contain 70,000 or so clones, 85% to 90% of them seen just once; the ten biggest clones take up under 3%. The sequencing used CD4+ or CD8+ T cells sorted from blood, collected in a trial of the OX40 agonist ivuxolimab. These receptor sequences come from an adult with an advanced solid tumor such as melanoma, head and neck, liver or kidney cancer. The CDR3 runs from the conserved cysteine through the conserved F or W. The order of the fields is clone size, V gene, D gene, J gene, CDR3 DNA, CDR3 protein. D genes are given only for firm matches. Expanded clones get a size class; other rows say once, few or many, or leave the size out.

clone size: -; V gene: TRBV11-2; D gene: -; J gene: TRBJ2-7; CDR3 DNA: TGTGCCAGCAGCTTAGGGGCTGGGGAGCGCTACTTC; CDR3 protein: CASSLGAGERYF
clone size: few; V gene: TRBV5-6; D gene: TRBD1; J gene: TRBJ1-2; CDR3 DNA: TGTGCCAGCAGCTTACCAGGGGGTGCTTATGGCTACACCTTC; CDR3 protein: CASSLPGGAYGYTF
clone size: -; V gene: TRBV5-4; D gene: -; J gene: TRBJ1-2; CDR3 DNA: TGTGCCAGCAGCCCTGACACGTCCTTTGGCTACACCTTC; CDR3 protein: CASSPDTSFGYTF
clone size: -; V gene: TRBV9; D gene: TRBD2; J gene: TRBJ2-5; CDR3 DNA: TGTGCCAGCAGCGCGACTAGCGGGAGGGATGAGACCCAGTACTTC; CDR3 protein: CASSATSGRDETQYF
clone size: -; V gene: TRBV6-5; D gene: -; J gene: TRBJ1-1; CDR3 DNA: TGTGCCAGCAGCGAGGATTACATGAACACTGAAGCTTTCTTT; CDR3 protein: CASSEDYMNTEAFF
clone size: -; V gene: TRBV18; D gene: -; J gene: TRBJ2-1; CDR3 DNA: TGTGCCAGCTCACCACAGGGGGGTAATGAGCAGTTCTTC; CDR3 protein: CASSPQGGNEQFF
clone size: -; V gene: TRBV6-1; D gene: -; J gene: TRBJ1-1; CDR3 DNA: TGTGCCAGTGAGAATTTGGGGAAGACTGAAGCTTTCTTT; CDR3 protein: CASENLGKTEAFF
clone size: -; V gene: TRBV21-1; D gene: -; J gene: TRBJ2-3; CDR3 DNA: TGTGCCAGCAGCAAACGGGGGGAGCTCACAGATACGCAGTATTTT; CDR3 protein: CASSKRGELTDTQYF
clone size: -; V gene: TRBV6-5; D gene: TRBD1; J gene: TRBJ2-5; CDR3 DNA: TGTGCCAGCAGTTACAGGGGCAGGGGGAGAGAGACCCAGTACTTC; CDR3 protein: CASSYRGRGRETQYF
clone size: -; V gene: TRBV5-6; D gene: -; J gene: TRBJ2-5; CDR3 DNA: TGTGCCAGCAGCCCGGGGGGCAGGGTTTGGACCCAGTACTTC; CDR3 protein: CASSPGGRVWTQYF
clone size: once; V gene: TRBV19; D gene: -; J gene: TRBJ2-3; CDR3 DNA: TGTGCCAGCAAAGGGCTCACAGATACGCAGTATTTT; CDR3 protein: CASKGLTDTQYF